A single sample is the source of the 24 T cell receptor beta chains below, sequenced in a study of blood T cell repertoires in COVID-19. Profiled with immunoSEQ multiplex PCR; TCRdb holds only in-frame clones, not every one. Of 250,000 to 400,000 clones listed, 75% to 90% are singletons. Sequencing used PBMCs or T cells enriched from blood (not recorded which). The receptors were sampled from a woman aged 30 to 39 who had been exposed to COVID-19.

This clone was seen once. This rearrangement joins TRBV6-5 to TRBJ2-5; 7 positions agree with TRBD1. V dropped 7 bases and J dropped 1; count of bases not matched to a gene: 6. The germline V gene has CDR1 MNHEY and CDR2 SVGAGI. There are 14 residues in the CDR3. Here the CDR3 reads CASTLGGVQETQYF. In DNA form, the CDR3 reads TGTGCCAGCACGTTAGGGGGCGTCCAAGAGACCCAGTACTTC.

The chain is built from TRBV30 and TRBJ1-5, with 9 bases aligning to TRBD1. The length of the CDR3 is 14 residues. Germline V gene data show CDR1 as GTSNPN and CDR2 as SVGIG (reference sequence). With 3 bases clipped from V and 6 bases from J, the junction kept 6 bases outside the gene matches. For the CDR3, the DNA is TGTGCCTGGAGACCGGGACAGGGTATTCAGCCCCAGCATTTT. Translating gives CAWRPGQGIQPQHF.

The V call is TRBV14, the J call TRBJ1-5, with D unresolved. V was shortened by 1 base and J by 6 bases, with 4 bases between the two germline ends. Germline V gene sequence: CDR1 SGHDN, CDR2 FVKESK. This CDR3 has 12 amino acids. The CDR3 sequence is CASSQGPQPQHF. The DNA of the CDR3 is TGTGCCAGCAGCCAAGGGCCTCAGCCCCAGCATTTT.

This clone was recorded only once. This sequence joins TRBV19 and TRBJ2-7, with no clear D. The CDR3 sequence is 12 residues long. The germline V and J ends were trimmed by 6 bases and 3 bases, with 9 bases remaining between them. Per the germline V gene, CDR1 is LNHDA and CDR2 is SQIVND (reference sequence). Written as DNA, the CDR3 is TGTGCCAGTAGGGGTGGAGTCTACGAGCAGTACTTC. Translation gives CASRGGVYEQYF. Full variable domain (remainder filled in from reference TRBV19 and TRBJ2-7): DGGITQSPKYLFRKEGQNVTLSCEQNLNHDAMYWYRQDPGQGLRLIYYSQIVNDFQKGDIAEGYSVSREKKESFPLTVTSAQKNPTAFYLCASRGGVYEQYFGPGTRLTVT.

This chain links TRBV19 with TRBJ1-6; D gene uncertain. The germline V and J ends were trimmed by 7 bases and 8 bases, with 12 bases remaining between them. Germline CDR1 is LNHDA and CDR2 is SQIVND (reference sequence). The CDR3 totals 13 residues. As DNA, the CDR3 is TGTGCCAGTAAGCTGGAGGGCTATTCACCCCTCCACTTT. It encodes CASKLEGYSPLHF. The whole variable domain, filled in from reference TRBV19 and TRBJ1-6, reads DGGITQSPKYLFRKEGQNVTLSCEQNLNHDAMYWYRQDPGQGLRLIYYSQIVNDFQKGDIAEGYSVSREKKESFPLTVTSAQKNPTAFYLCASKLEGYSPLHFGNGTRLTVT.

The V gene is TRBV5-6, the J gene TRBJ2-3; TRBD2 agrees at 7 bases. The CDR3 is 13 residues long. Germline CDR1 and CDR2: SGHDT and YYEEEE. V shed 3 bases, J shed 3 bases, and the junction held 1 base outside the gene matches. CDR3 protein: CASSWGGTDTQYF. The CDR3 region has the DNA TGTGCCAGCAGCTGGGGGGGAACAGATACGCAGTATTTT.

V gene TRBV29-1 combines with J gene TRBJ2-1; D might be TRBD2 (7 bases). CDR3 size: 15 residues. The V gene's germline CDR1 is SQVTM and CDR2 ANQGSEA. V was pared by 7 bases and J by 0 bases, with 16 bases between. The CDR3 protein is CSASRGANSYNEQFF. The DNA of the CDR3 is TGCAGCGCTTCCCGGGGGGCCAACTCCTACAATGAGCAGTTCTTC.

This clone was seen once. This chain joins TRBV27 and TRBJ2-5; maybe TRBD1 (7 bases). With 9 bases removed from V and 6 bases from J, the gap between germline ends came to 29 bases. This CDR3 has 17 amino acids. Germline CDR1 is MNHEY and CDR2 is SMNVEV (reference sequence). The CDR3 spells CARSLHRGSLARQTQYF. CDR3 DNA: TGTGCCAGGAGTCTTCACAGGGGATCCCTAGCGAGACAGACCCAGTACTTC.

The chain uses TRBV27 and TRBJ1-6; maybe TRBD1 (5 bases). The CDR3 extends over 14 amino acids. Germline CDR1 and CDR2: MNHEY and SMNVEV (reference sequence). V was shortened by 7 bases and J by 7 bases, with 14 bases between the two germline ends. The CDR3 DNA follows: TGTGCCAGCACCGCTATCACAGGAAATTCACCCCTCCACTTT. It is translated as CASTAITGNSPLHF.

This clone was counted only a few times. CDR3 in amino acids: CASRKSGTAGEKLFF. The CDR3 DNA reads as TGTGCCAGCAGGAAATCCGGGACAGCCGGTGAAAAACTGTTTTTT. The chain uses TRBV6-5 and TRBJ1-4; the match to TRBD1 covers 7 bases. Germline lookup yields CDR1 MNHEY and CDR2 SVGAGI. V gave up 6 bases and J gave up 7 bases; unmatched junction bases: 11. The CDR3 covers 15 residues.

The sample holds a few counts of this clone. The chain uses TRBV30 and TRBJ2-7, with 8 bases fitting TRBD2. Trimming took 4 bases from V and 2 from J; bases not matched to a gene: 7. The CDR3 has 14 residues. CDR1 is GTSNPN and CDR2 is SVGIG in the germline V gene (reference sequence). The CDR3 DNA follows: TGTGCCTGGACACGCGGGCGGGGGGCCTACGAGCAGTACTTC. This sequence encodes CAWTRGRGAYEQYF.

This clone has only a few counts. The rearrangement uses TRBV6-1 and TRBJ2-7; the D gene is possibly TRBD1 (5 bases). CDR3 length: 16 residues. Trimming removed 1 base at V and 1 base at J, with 14 bases between. Germline CDR1 MNHNS, CDR2 SASEGT. CDR3 sequence: CASSEGFATESYEQYF. The DNA of the CDR3 is TGTGCCAGCAGTGAAGGGTTCGCGACAGAGTCCTACGAGCAGTACTTC.

This clone was detected once. The CDR3, as DNA: TGCGCCAGCAGACAGGGGACAGGGGGCGCGACCGGGGAGCTGTTTTTT. It yields the protein CASRQGTGGATGELFF. The chain uses TRBV5-1 and TRBJ2-2, with 12 bases aligning to TRBD1. The CDR3 sequence is 16 residues long. J gave up 5 bases and V 5 bases, and 7 bases lay outside the gene matches. CDR1 is SGHRS and CDR2 is YFSETQ in the germline V gene.

The rearrangement uses TRBV7-2 and TRBJ1-5, with D tentatively TRBD1 (6 bases). Germline V gives CDR1 SGHTA, CDR2 FQGNSA. Trimming shortened V by 3 bases and J by 1 base, and 13 bases separated the two germline ends. This CDR3 has 16 amino acids. The CDR3 bases are TGTGCCAGCAGCTTGGACGGTCAGGGGAGCAATCAGCCCCAGCATTTT. Translating gives CASSLDGQGSNQPQHF.

The chain has TRBV4-3 and TRBJ2-3; TRBD1 aligns across 7 bases. The CDR3 is 16 residues long. The germline V gene has CDR1 LGHNA and CDR2 YSLEER. The J segment lost 2 bases and the V segment lost 1 base, leaving 6 bases of the junction unmatched. In nucleotides, the CDR3 is TGCGCCAGCAGCCAAGCCCTACAGGGGATCACAGATACGCAGTATTTT. It yields the protein CASSQALQGITDTQYF.

The V gene is TRBV27, the J gene TRBJ2-7, with D possibly TRBD1 on 6 matching bases. Germline CDR1 MNHEY, CDR2 SMNVEV (reference sequence). V lost 7 bases to trimming and J lost 0 bases, with 13 bases between them. This CDR3 spans 14 amino acids. CDR3 DNA: TGTGCCAGCACCCTTAGACAGGACTCCTACGAGCAGTACTTC. Translation gives CASTLRQDSYEQYF.

Here the CDR3 DNA reads TGTGCCAGCCTCGAGGCAGGGAATAATTCACCCCTCCACTTT. Amino acid sequence: CASLEAGNNSPLHF. The chain joins TRBV6-5 to TRBJ1-6, with TRBD1 as a possible D gene (5 bases). CDR1 is MNHEY, CDR2 SVGAGI, per germline. Trimming cost V 8 bases and J 5 bases, with 13 bases left between them. The CDR3 spans 14 residues.

The J gene is TRBJ2-2, the V gene TRBV19; a weak D match, TRBD2 (5 bases). Per the germline V gene, CDR1 is LNHDA and CDR2 is SQIVND (reference sequence). Trimming cost V 5 bases and J 3 bases, with 16 bases left between them. CDR3 length equals 16 residues. CDR3 protein: CASSYEGWPYTGELFF. CDR3 coding DNA: TGTGCCAGTAGTTACGAGGGCTGGCCTTACACCGGGGAGCTGTTTTTT.

This chain joins TRBV19 and TRBJ2-7; TRBD2 matches 9 bases. CDR3 length: 15 amino acids. CDR1 and CDR2 (germline): LNHDA, SQIVND (reference sequence). The V gene end was trimmed by 5 bases and the J gene end by 4 bases; junction bases not matched to a gene: 9. The CDR3 region has the DNA TGTGCCAGTAGTTTATTAGCGGGAGTCTTATACGAGCAGTACTTC. Translated, it gives CASSLLAGVLYEQYF. The whole variable domain, remainder taken from reference TRBV19 and TRBJ2-7, is DGGITQSPKYLFRKEGQNVTLSCEQNLNHDAMYWYRQDPGQGLRLIYYSQIVNDFQKGDIAEGYSVSREKKESFPLTVTSAQKNPTAFYLCASSLLAGVLYEQYFGPGTRLTVT.

This rearrangement joins TRBV5-4 to TRBJ2-1; TRBD1 might be the D (6 bases). Germline V lookup: CDR1 SGHNT, CDR2 YYREEE (reference sequence). The V end lost 4 bases, the J end lost 5 bases, and 7 bases lay between the germline ends. This CDR3 has 12 amino acids. In DNA, the CDR3 is TGTGCCAGCAGCCGACAGGACAATGAGCAGTTCTTC. This gives the protein CASSRQDNEQFF.

The V gene is TRBV11-2, the J gene TRBJ1-6; no reliable D call. Germline lookup yields CDR1 SGHAT and CDR2 FQNNGV. V lost 3 bases to trimming and J lost 6 bases, with 15 bases between them. The CDR3 spans 16 residues. The CDR3 here is CASSFDVMAFNSPLHF. The CDR3 bases are TGTGCCAGCAGCTTCGATGTTATGGCTTTTAATTCACCCCTCCACTTT.

This clone has only a few counts. V usage is TRBV10-2 and J usage is TRBJ1-1; tentatively, D is TRBD1 (6 bases). Germline V gene data show CDR1 as WSHSY and CDR2 as SAAADI. The V gene lost 6 bases and the J gene lost 3 bases, with 14 bases spanning the gap. The CDR3 covers 14 residues. CDR3 loop: CASRRGAGDTEAFF. DNA of the CDR3: TGCGCCAGCAGACGAGGGGCAGGGGACACTGAAGCTTTCTTT.

V and J are TRBV29-1 and TRBJ2-7; 9 bases are shared with TRBD2. The CDR3 consists of 14 residues. J gave up 4 bases and V 4 bases, and 8 bases lay outside the gene matches. CDR1 is SQVTM, CDR2 ANQGSEA, per germline. CDR3 sequence (DNA): TGCAGCGTTGTTCCCGGCGGGGGGGGGTACGAGCAGTACTTC. Protein sequence: CSVVPGGGGYEQYF.

This clone was picked up one time. The gene calls are TRBV28 and TRBJ1-1, with D possibly matching TRBD1 (5 bases). The germline gives CDR1 MDHEN, CDR2 SYDVKM. Trimming cost V 6 bases and J 3 bases, with 20 bases left between them. The CDR3 spans 16 residues. The CDR3 sequence: CASSTTALLWYTEAFF. The CDR3 DNA sequence: TGTGCCAGCAGCACGACAGCGCTCTTATGGTACACTGAAGCTTTCTTT.